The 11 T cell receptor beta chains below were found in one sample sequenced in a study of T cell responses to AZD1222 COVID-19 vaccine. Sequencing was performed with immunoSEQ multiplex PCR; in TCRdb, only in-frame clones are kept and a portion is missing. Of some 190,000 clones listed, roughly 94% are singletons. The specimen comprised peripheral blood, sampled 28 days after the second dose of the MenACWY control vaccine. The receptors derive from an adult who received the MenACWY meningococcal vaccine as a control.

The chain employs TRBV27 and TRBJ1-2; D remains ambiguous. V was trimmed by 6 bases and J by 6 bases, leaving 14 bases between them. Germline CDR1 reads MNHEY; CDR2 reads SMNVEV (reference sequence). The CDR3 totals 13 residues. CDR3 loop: CASSLYPGDGYTF. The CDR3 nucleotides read TGTGCCAGCAGCCTATACCCGGGTGATGGCTACACCTTC.

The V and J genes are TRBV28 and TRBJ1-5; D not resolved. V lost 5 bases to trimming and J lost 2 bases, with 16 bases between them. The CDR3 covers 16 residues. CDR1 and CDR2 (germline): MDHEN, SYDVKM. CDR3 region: CASSPWVGSGNQPQHF. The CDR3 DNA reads TGTGCCAGCAGTCCGTGGGTAGGGTCGGGCAATCAGCCCCAGCATTTT.

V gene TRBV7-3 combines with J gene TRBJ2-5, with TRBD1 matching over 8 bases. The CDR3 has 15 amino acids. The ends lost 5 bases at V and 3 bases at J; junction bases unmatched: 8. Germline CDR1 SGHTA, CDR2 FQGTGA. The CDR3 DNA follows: TGTGCCAGCAGCACAGGACAGGGTGGGGAAGAGACCCAGTACTTC. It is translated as CASSTGQGGEETQYF.

In DNA form, the CDR3 reads TGTGCCACGGAAGGTGGGGGGCAGGGGGACTATGGCTACACCTTC. The encoded protein is CATEGGGQGDYGYTF. The chain recombines TRBV24-1 with TRBJ1-2; 7 bases align to TRBD1. V lost 10 bases and J lost 3; bases outside the gene matches: 13. The length of the CDR3 is 15 residues. Germline CDR1 is KGHDR and CDR2 is SFDVKD.

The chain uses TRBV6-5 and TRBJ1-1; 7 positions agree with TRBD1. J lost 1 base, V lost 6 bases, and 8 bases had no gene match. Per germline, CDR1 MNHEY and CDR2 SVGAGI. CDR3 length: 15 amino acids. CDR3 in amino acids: CASRLRQGENTEAFF. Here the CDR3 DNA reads TGTGCCAGCAGACTCAGACAGGGCGAGAACACTGAAGCTTTCTTT.

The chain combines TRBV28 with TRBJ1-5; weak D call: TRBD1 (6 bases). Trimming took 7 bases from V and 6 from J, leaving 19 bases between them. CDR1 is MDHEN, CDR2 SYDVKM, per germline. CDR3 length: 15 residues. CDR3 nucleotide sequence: TGTGCCAGCAATCTGGGGGGGCAGGGTGGTCAGCCCCAGCATTTT. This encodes CASNLGGQGGQPQHF.

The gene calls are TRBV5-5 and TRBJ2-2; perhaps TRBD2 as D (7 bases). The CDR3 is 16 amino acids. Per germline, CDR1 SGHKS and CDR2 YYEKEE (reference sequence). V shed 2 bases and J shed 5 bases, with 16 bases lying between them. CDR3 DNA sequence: TGTGCCAGCAGCTTTGGGGGGGCGAGGAGAACCGGGGAGCTGTTTTTT. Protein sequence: CASSFGGARRTGELFF.

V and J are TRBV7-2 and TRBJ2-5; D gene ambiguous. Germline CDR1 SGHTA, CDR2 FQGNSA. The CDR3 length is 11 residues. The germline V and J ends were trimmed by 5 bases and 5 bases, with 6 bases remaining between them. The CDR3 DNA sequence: TGTGCCAGCAGCACCCGGGAGACCCAGTACTTC. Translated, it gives CASSTRETQYF.

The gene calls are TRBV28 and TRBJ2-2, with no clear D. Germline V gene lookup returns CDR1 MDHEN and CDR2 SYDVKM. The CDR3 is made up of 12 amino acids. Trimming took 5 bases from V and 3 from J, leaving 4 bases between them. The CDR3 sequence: CASSGDTGELFF. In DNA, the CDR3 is TGTGCCAGCAGTGGGGACACCGGGGAGCTGTTTTTT.

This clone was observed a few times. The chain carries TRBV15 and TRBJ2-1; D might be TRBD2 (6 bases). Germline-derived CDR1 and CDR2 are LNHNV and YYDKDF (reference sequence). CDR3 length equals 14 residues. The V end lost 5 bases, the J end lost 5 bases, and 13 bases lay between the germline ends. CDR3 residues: CATSPWGGHNEQFF. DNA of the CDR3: TGTGCCACCAGCCCCTGGGGAGGACACAATGAGCAGTTCTTC. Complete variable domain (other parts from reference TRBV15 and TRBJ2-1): DAMVIQNPRYQVTQFGKPVTLSCSQTLNHNVMYWYQQKSSQAPKLLFHYYDKDFNNEADTPDNFQSRRPNTSFCFLDIRSPGLGDTAMYLCATSPWGGHNEQFFGPGTRLTVL.

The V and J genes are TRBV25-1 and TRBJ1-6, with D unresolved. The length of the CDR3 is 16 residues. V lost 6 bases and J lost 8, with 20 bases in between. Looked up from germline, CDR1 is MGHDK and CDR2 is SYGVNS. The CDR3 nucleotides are TGTGCCAGCAGCCCCCCAACGGAGGCAGAACATTCACCCCTCCACTTT. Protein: CASSPPTEAEHSPLHF.